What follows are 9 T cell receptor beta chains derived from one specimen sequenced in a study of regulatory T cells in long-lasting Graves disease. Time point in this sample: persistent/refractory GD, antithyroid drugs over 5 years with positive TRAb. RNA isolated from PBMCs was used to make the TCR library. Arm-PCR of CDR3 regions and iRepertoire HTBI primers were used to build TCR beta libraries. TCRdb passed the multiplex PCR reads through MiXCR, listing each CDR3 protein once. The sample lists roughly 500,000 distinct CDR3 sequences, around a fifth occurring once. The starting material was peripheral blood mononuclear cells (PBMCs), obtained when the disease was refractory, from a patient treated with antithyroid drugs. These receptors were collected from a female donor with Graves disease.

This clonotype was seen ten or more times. In DNA form, the CDR3 reads TGTGCCAGCAGCTTGAGCGGACAGGGCTTCCAGGCACCCCTCCACTTT. Translation gives CASSLSGQGFQAPLHF. The genes are TRBV7-8 and TRBJ1-6; 8 nucleotides line up with TRBD1. Germline loops: CDR1 SGHVS, CDR2 FQNEAQ. This CDR3 contains 16 residues. Trimming took 3 bases from V and 11 from J; bases not matched to a gene: 12.

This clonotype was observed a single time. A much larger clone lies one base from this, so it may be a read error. The CDR3, as DNA: TGTGCCAGTAGTTTCTCTAGCGGGGGACAGGAGCGGTACTTC. Its translation: CASSFSSGGQERYF. The chain combines TRBV19 with TRBJ2-7; TRBD2 agrees at 10 bases. The CDR3 contains 14 residues. Per germline, CDR1 LNHDA and CDR2 SQIVND (reference sequence).

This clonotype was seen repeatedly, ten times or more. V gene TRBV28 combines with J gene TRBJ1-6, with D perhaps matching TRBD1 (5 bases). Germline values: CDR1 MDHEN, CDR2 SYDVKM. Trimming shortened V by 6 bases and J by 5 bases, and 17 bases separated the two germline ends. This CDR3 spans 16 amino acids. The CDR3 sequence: CASRTQGGWDNSPLHF. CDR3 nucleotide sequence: TGTGCCAGCAGGACTCAGGGAGGGTGGGATAATTCACCCCTCCACTTT. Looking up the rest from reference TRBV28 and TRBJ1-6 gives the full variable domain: DVKVTQSSRYLVKRTGEKVFLECVQDMDHENMFWYRQDPGLGLRLIYFSYDVKMKEKGDIPEGYSVSREKKERFSLILESASTNQTSMYLCASRTQGGWDNSPLHFGNGTRLTVT.

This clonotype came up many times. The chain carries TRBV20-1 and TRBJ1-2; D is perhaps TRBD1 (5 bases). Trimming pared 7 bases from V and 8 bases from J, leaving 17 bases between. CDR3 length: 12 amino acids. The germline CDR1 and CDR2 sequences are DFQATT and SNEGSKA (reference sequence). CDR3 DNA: TGCAGTGTGGTGTCAGGGTCTGGGGGCTACACCTTC. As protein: CSVVSGSGGYTF.

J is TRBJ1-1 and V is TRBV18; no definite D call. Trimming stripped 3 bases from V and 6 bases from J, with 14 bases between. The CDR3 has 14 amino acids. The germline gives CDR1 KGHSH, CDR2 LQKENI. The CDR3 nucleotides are TGTGCCAGCTCACCCAACTACGGGCAGGCTGAAGCTTTCTTT. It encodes CASSPNYGQAEAFF.

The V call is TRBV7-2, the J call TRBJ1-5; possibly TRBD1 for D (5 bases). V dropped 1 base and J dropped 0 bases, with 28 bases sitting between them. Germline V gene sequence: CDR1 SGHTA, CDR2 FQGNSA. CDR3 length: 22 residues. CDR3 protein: CASSLVYREAGTDENSNQPQHF. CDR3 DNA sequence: TGTGCCAGCAGCTTAGTGTATCGCGAAGCCGGGACCGACGAAAATAGCAATCAGCCCCAGCATTTT.

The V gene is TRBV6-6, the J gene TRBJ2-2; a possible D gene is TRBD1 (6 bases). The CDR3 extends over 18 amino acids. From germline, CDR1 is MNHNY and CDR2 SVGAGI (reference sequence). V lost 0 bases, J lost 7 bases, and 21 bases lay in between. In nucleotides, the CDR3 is TGTGCCAGCAGTTACTCGAGCTGGACAGCCGCTTTGGGCGGGGAGCTGTTTTTT. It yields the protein CASSYSSWTAALGGELFF.

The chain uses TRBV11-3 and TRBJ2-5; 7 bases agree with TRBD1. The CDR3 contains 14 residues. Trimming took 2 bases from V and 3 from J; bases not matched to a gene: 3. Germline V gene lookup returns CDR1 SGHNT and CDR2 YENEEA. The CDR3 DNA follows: TGTGCCAGCAGCTTACCTGGGACAGAAGAGACCCAGTACTTC. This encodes CASSLPGTEETQYF.

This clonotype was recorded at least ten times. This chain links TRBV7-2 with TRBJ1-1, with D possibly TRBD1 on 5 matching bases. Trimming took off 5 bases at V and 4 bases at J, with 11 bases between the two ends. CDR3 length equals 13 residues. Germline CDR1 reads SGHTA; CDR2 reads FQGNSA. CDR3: CASSEGQLTEAFF. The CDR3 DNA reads TGTGCCAGCAGCGAGGGGCAGCTCACTGAAGCTTTCTTT.